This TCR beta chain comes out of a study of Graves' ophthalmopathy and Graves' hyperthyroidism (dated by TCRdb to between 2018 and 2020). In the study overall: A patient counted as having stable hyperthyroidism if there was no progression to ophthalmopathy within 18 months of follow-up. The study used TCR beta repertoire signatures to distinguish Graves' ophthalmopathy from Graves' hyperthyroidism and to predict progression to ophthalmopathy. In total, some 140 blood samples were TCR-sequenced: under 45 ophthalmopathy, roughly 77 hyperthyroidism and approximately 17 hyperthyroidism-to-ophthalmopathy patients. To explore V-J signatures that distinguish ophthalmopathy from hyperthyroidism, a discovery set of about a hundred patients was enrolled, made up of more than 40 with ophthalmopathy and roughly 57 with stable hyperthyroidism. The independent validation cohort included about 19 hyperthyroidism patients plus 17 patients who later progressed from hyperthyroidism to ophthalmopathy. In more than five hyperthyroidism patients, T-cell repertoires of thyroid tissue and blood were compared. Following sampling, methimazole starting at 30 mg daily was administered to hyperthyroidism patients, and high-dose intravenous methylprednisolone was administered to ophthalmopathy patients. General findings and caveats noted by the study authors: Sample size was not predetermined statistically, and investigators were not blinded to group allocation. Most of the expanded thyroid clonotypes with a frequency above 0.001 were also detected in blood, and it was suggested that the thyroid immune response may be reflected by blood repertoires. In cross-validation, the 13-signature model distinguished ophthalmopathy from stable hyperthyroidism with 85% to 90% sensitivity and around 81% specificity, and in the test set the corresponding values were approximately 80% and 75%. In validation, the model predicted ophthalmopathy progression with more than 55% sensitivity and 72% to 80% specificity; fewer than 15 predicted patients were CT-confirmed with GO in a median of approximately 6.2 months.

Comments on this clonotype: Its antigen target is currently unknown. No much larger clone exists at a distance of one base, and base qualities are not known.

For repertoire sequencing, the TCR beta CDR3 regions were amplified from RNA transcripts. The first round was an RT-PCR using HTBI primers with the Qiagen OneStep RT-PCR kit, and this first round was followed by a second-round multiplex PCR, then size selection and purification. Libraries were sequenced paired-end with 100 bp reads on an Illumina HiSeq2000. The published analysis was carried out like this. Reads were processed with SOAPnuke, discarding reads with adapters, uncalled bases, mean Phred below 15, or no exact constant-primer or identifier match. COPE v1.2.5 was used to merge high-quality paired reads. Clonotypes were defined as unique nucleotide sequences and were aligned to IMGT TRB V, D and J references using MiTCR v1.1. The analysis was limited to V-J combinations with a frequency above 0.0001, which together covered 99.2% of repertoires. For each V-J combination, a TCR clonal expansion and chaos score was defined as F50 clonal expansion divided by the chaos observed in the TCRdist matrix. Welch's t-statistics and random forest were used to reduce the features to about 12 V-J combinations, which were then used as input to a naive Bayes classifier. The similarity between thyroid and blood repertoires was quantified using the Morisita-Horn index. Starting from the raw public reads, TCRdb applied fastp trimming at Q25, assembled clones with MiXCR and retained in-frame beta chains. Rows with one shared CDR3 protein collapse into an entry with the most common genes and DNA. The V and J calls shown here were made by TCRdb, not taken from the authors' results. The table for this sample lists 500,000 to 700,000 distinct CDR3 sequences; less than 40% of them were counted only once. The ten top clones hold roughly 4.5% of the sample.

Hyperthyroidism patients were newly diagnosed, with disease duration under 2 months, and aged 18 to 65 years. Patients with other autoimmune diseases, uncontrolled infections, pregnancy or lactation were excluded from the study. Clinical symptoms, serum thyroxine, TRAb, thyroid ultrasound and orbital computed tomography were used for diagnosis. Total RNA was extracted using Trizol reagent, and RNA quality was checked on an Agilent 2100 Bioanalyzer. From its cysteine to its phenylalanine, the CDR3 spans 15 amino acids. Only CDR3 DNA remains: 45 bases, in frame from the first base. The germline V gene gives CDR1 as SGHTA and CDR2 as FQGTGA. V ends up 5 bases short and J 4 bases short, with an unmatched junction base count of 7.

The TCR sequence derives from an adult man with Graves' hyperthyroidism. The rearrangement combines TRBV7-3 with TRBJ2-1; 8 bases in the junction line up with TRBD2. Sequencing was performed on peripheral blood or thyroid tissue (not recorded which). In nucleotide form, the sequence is TGTGCCAGCAGCCCTACGTCTAGCGGGTACAATGAGCAGTTCTTC. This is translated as CASSPTSSGYNEQFF.